The 26 T cell receptor beta chains listed next were all sequenced from one sample in a study of CXCR3-negative and CXCR3-positive naive CD8 T cells. It was by 5' RACE with UMI labels that the TRB cDNA libraries were prepared. One entry per CDR3 protein, without DNA, is what TCRdb gives after re-calling the 5' RACE reads. The sample totals 70,000 to 95,000 distinct CDR3 sequences. Sample: naive CXCR3- CD8+ T cells from blood. Subset denoted: CD45RO-CCR7+CD27+CD95- naive CD8+ T cells lacking CXCR3 (TNR3-). These receptors all come from a human donor in good health. Some clones in this sample may be carry-over from other donors' samples.

The chain joins TRBV3-1 to TRBJ2-5. Germline CDR1 is LGHDT and CDR2 is YNNKEL (reference sequence). The CDR3 extends over 13 amino acids. CDR3 sequence: CASSFGSEETQYF.

This chain connects TRBV7-9 to TRBJ2-7. Germline loops: CDR1 SEHNR, CDR2 FQNEAQ (reference sequence). The CDR3 is 13 residues long. The chain's CDR3 is CASSVPLGNEQYF. The whole variable domain, filled in from reference TRBV7-9 and TRBJ2-7, reads DTGVSQNPRHKITKRGQNVTFRCDPISEHNRLYWYRQTLGQGPEFLTYFQNEAQLEKSRLLSDRFSAERPKGSFSTLEIQRTEQGDSAMYLCASSVPLGNEQYFGPGTRLTVT.

The V gene is TRBV29-1, the J gene TRBJ2-7. The CDR3 spans 13 residues. Germline V lookup: CDR1 SQVTM, CDR2 ANQGSEA. The CDR3 loop reads CSVEEVNKYEQYF.

The chain is built from TRBV7-8 and TRBJ2-2; TCRdb names TRBD2, which stays unverified in the absence of DNA. This CDR3 has 16 residues. CDR1 and CDR2 (germline): SGHVS, FQNEAQ. The CDR3 protein is CASSPTSGLNTGELFF.

This chain joins TRBV12-3 or TRBV12-4 and TRBJ2-7; the TRBD1 assignment by TCRdb is unverifiable without DNA. The CDR3 runs to 16 residues. The CDR3 sequence is CASSLVFGQGVYEQYF.

The chain is built from TRBV9 and TRBJ2-1. CDR3 size: 11 residues. CDR1 and CDR2 (germline): SGDLS, YYNGEE. Here the CDR3 reads CASSVGTAQFF.

CDR3 sequence reads: CASSLDSNEQFF. This chain connects TRBV5-1 to TRBJ2-1. The CDR3 sequence is 12 residues long. Per germline, CDR1 SGHRS and CDR2 YFSETQ.

The rearrangement joins TRBV12-3 or TRBV12-4 to TRBJ2-7. The length of the CDR3 is 11 residues. This chain's CDR3 is CASSHTYEQYF.

The chain employs TRBV12-3 or TRBV12-4 and TRBJ2-5. CDR3 length equals 13 residues. The CDR3 spells CASSLRNQETQYF.

This chain's CDR3 is CSVEIVAGELFF. The V gene is TRBV29-1, the J gene TRBJ2-2. CDR1 is SQVTM, CDR2 ANQGSEA, per germline. CDR3 length: 12 amino acids.

The V and J genes are TRBV10-3 and TRBJ2-2; without DNA, the TCRdb call of TRBD1 cannot be checked. This CDR3 is built from 16 residues. Looked up from germline, CDR1 is ENHRY and CDR2 is SYGVKD. CDR3 amino acids: CAISDQGLGVTGELFF.

J is TRBJ1-4 and V is TRBV7-8; as DNA is missing, the TRBD1 call by TCRdb cannot be tested. The CDR3 length is 15 residues. CDR1 and CDR2 from the germline V gene are SGHVS and FQNEAQ. The CDR3 loop is CASSPGWGAGEKLFF.

The V and J genes are TRBV29-1 and TRBJ2-7; checking the TCRdb D call of TRBD1 is not possible without DNA. This CDR3 is built from 13 residues. Germline V gene data show CDR1 as SQVTM and CDR2 as ANQGSEA. CDR3 in amino acids: CSVRTGGRYEQYF.

The CDR3 spells CSVEDGGRASILYGYTF. This sequence joins TRBV29-1 and TRBJ1-2. This CDR3 is 17 amino acids long. Per germline, CDR1 SQVTM and CDR2 ANQGSEA.

CDR3 amino acids: CASSARDGQETQYF. The chain links TRBV7-9 to TRBJ2-5; checking the TCRdb D call of TRBD1 is not possible without DNA. This CDR3 is 14 amino acids long. Germline lookup yields CDR1 SEHNR and CDR2 FQNEAQ (reference sequence).

The rearrangement links TRBV28 to TRBJ2-5; TCRdb lists TRBD1, though no DNA is available to test this call. The germline V gene encodes CDR1 MDHEN and CDR2 SYDVKM. The CDR3 runs 15 residues. CDR3 residues: CASSLTGYGGETQYF.

CDR3 residues: CASSHRGTEAFF. The J gene is TRBJ1-1, the V gene TRBV4-3. Germline V gene sequence: CDR1 LGHNA, CDR2 YSLEER. This CDR3 spans 12 amino acids.

This chain joins TRBV28 and TRBJ1-5; TCRdb picks TRBD1, but there is no DNA to check that call. The germline CDR1 and CDR2 sequences are MDHEN and SYDVKM. This CDR3 is 17 amino acids long. The CDR3 sequence: CASSFRRTVLGDQPQHF.

The rearrangement uses TRBV29-1 and TRBJ1-1; TCRdb's assignment of TRBD1 cannot be checked, as there is no DNA. CDR3 size: 12 residues. Germline CDR1 SQVTM, CDR2 ANQGSEA. CDR3 in amino acids: CSVVPDRAEAFF.

The V and J genes are TRBV21-1 and TRBJ2-1; the TRBD2 assignment by TCRdb is unverifiable without DNA. TRBV21-1 is listed as a pseudogene. This CDR3 is 17 amino acids long. CDR3 in amino acids: CASSKGRMSGSSYEQFF.

The V gene is TRBV12-3 or TRBV12-4, the J gene TRBJ2-3; with no DNA, the TCRdb D assignment of TRBD1 cannot be verified. The CDR3 contains 13 residues. The CDR3 here is CASRTGVADTQYF.

The chain carries TRBV21-1 and TRBJ2-2; TCRdb selects TRBD1, and the lack of DNA leaves this call unchecked. TRBV21-1 is listed as a pseudogene. The CDR3 contains 19 residues. CDR3 sequence: CASSRPGQGTLRGPGELFF.

V is TRBV7-8 and J is TRBJ1-2; TCRdb picks TRBD1, but there is no DNA to check that call. The CDR3 sequence is 17 residues long. The germline V gene has CDR1 SGHVS and CDR2 FQNEAQ. This CDR3 is CASSFAPTGGASYGYTF.

This chain joins TRBV9 and TRBJ2-1; no DNA is available, so the TRBD1 call from TCRdb remains unchecked. The CDR3 contains 16 residues. From germline, CDR1 is SGDLS and CDR2 YYNGEE. The CDR3 protein is CASSVDGAGSYNEQFF.

The chain is built from TRBV7-9 and TRBJ1-5; the D call of TRBD1 rests on TCRdb alone, since no DNA is present to check it. Germline CDR1 reads SEHNR; CDR2 reads FQNEAQ (reference sequence). The CDR3 is made up of 14 amino acids. The chain's CDR3 is CASSGGQPNQPQHF. Complete variable domain (other parts from reference TRBV7-9 and TRBJ1-5): DTGVSQNPRHKITKRGQNVTFRCDPISEHNRLYWYRQTLGQGPEFLTYFQNEAQLEKSRLLSDRFSAERPKGSFSTLEIQRTEQGDSAMYLCASSGGQPNQPQHFGDGTRLSIL.

V is TRBV2 and J is TRBJ2-1; the TCRdb D gene call, TRBD2, has no DNA to confirm it. The CDR3 extends over 15 amino acids. Germline CDR1 reads SNHLY; CDR2 reads FYNNEI. This CDR3 is CASSGRLAGDDEQFF.